The entry below describes one T cell receptor (beta chain). The data were taken from a study of T cell changes during pregnancy in multiple sclerosis. The table came from immunoSEQ multiplex PCR; TCRdb's copy has only in-frame clones and leaves some out. The sample consists of about 34,000 clones, approximately 90% of them appearing once. The CDR3 runs 16 residues. Germline-derived CDR1 and CDR2 are ENHRY and SYGVKD. The V and J ends lost 6 bases and 0 bases respectively, with 15 bases between them. The sample in question was peripheral blood, obtained in the second trimester of pregnancy. This sequence joins TRBV10-3 and TRBJ2-4; maybe TRBD1 (6 bases). This sequence originates from a female donor in good health, enrolled as a control in a pregnancy study. The CDR3: CAISRTETLAKNIQYF. The CDR3 DNA sequence: TGTGCCATCAGCCGGACAGAAACTCTAGCCAAAAACATTCAGTACTTC.